Sequencing of this T cell receptor (beta chain) was carried out in a study of blood T cell repertoires in COVID-19. Study context: There were acute and convalescent COVID-19 samples, and they came from the United States, Italy and Spain. Sample material is recorded as cDNA or gDNA derived from T cells, B-cell-depleted T cells, or PBMCs.

Deletions cut 4 bases from V and 10 bases from J, with 19 bases between. This CDR3 has 14 residues. Per germline, CDR1 MDHEN and CDR2 SYDVKM. Original data processing: Using reference gene primer amplification, nucleated cell counts were estimated. The method was immunoSEQ multiplex PCR; TCRdb's version includes in-frame clones alone and lacks a portion of them. V and J calls and clone size are those listed in that table; D and trimming were worked out from the DNA. This sample has some 150,000 clones, with around four fifths found just once. Material: peripheral blood. This TCR was recovered from a man in his 70s with acute or convalescent COVID-19. The chain joins TRBV28 to TRBJ1-1, with a weak D call TRBD1 (6 bases). The CDR3 sequence is CASSWGGSARGAFF. CDR3 nucleotide sequence: TGTGCCAGCAGTTGGGGGGGCTCAGCACGGGGAGCTTTCTTT.